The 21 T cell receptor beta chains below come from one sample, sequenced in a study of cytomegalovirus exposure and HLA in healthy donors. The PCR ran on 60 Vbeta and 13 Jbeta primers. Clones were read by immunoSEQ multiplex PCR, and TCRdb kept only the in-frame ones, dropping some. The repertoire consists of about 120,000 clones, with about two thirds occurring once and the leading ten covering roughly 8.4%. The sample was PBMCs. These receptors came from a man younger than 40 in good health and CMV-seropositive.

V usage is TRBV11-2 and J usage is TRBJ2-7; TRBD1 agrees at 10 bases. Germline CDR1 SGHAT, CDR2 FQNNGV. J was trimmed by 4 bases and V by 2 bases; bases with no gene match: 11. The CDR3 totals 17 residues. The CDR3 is CASSLNAGTGVAYEQYF. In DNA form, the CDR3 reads TGTGCCAGCAGCTTAAACGCCGGGACAGGGGTCGCTTACGAGCAGTACTTC.

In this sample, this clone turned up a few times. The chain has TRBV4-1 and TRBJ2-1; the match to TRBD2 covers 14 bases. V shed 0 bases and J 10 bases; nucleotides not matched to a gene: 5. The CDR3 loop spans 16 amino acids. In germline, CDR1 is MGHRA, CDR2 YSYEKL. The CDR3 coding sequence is TGCGCCAGCAGCCAAGAGGGACTAGCGGGAGAGGGGGAGCAGTTCTTC. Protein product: CASSQEGLAGEGEQFF.

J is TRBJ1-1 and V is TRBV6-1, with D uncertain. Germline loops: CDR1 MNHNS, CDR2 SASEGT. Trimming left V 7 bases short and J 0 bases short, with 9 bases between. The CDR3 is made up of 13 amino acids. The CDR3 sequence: CASKGGLNTEAFF. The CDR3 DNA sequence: TGTGCCAGCAAAGGAGGCCTGAACACTGAAGCTTTCTTT.

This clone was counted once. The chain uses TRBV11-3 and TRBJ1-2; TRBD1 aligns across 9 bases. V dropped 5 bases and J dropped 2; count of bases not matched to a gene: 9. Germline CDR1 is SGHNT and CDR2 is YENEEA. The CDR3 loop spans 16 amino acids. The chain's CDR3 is CASSPATGTGNYGYTF. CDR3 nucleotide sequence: TGTGCCAGCAGCCCCGCCACCGGGACAGGGAACTATGGCTACACCTTC.

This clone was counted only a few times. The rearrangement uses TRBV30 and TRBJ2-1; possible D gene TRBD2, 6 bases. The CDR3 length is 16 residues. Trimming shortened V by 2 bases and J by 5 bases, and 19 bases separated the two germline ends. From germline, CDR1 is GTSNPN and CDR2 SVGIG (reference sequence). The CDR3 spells CAWSTQRVAYNNEQFF. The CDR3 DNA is TGTGCCTGGAGTACCCAGCGGGTAGCCTACAACAATGAGCAGTTCTTC.

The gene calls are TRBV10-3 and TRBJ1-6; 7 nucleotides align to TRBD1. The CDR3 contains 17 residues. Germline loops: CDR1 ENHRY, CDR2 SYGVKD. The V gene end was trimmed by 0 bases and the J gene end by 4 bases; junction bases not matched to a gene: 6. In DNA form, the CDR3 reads TGTGCCATCAGTGAGTCGACAATGGGACAGTATAATTCACCCCTCCACTTT. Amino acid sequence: CAISESTMGQYNSPLHF.

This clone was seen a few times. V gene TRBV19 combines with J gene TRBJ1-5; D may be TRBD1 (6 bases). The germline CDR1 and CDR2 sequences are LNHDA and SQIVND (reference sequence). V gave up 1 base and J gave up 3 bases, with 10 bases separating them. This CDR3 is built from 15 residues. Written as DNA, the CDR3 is TGTGCCAGTAGTATAGTCCAGGGGAACAATCAGCCCCAGCATTTT. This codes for CASSIVQGNNQPQHF.

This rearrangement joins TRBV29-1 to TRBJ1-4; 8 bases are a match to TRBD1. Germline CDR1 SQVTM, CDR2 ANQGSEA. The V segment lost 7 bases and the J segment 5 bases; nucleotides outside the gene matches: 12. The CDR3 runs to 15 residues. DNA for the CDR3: TGCAGCGGAGGTATTCCTCAGGGGGCGAATGAAAAACTGTTTTTT. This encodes CSGGIPQGANEKLFF.

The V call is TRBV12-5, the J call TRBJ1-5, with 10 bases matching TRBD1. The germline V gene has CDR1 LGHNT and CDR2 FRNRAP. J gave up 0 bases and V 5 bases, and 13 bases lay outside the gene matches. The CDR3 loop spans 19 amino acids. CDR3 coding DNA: TGTGCTAGTGGTCAAACCCTCGGACAGGGGGAGTTTAGCAATCAGCCCCAGCATTTT. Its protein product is CASGQTLGQGEFSNQPQHF. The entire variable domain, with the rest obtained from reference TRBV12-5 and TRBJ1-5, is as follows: DARVTQTPRHKVTEMGQEVTMRCQPILGHNTVFWYRQTMMQGLELLAYFRNRAPLDDSGMPKDRFSAEMPDATLATLKIQPSEPRDSAVYFCASGQTLGQGEFSNQPQHFGDGTRLSIL.

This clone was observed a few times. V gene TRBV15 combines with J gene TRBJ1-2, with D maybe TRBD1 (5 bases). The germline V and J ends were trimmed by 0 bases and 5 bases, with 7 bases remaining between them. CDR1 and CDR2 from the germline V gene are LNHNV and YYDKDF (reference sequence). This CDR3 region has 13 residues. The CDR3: CATSRDRVYGYTF. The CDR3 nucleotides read TGTGCCACCAGCAGAGACAGGGTATATGGCTACACCTTC.

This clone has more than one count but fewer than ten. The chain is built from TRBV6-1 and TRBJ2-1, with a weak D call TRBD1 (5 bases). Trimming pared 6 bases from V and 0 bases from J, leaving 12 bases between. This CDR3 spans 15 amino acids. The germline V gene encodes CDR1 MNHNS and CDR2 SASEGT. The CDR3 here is CASSESRVSYNEQFF. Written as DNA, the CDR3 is TGTGCCAGCAGCGAGAGCAGGGTCTCCTACAATGAGCAGTTCTTC.

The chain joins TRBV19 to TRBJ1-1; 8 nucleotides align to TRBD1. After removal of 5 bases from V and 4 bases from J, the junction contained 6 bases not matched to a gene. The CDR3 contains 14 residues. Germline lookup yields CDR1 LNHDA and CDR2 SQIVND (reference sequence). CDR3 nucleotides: TGTGCCAGTAGTGTTGGACAGGGAACCACTGAAGCTTTCTTT. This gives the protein CASSVGQGTTEAFF.

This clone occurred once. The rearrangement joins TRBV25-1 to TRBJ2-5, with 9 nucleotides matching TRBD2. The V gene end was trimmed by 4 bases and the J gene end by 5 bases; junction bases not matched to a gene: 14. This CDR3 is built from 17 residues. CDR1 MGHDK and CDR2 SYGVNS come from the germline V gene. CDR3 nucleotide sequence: TGTGCCAGCAGTGCATCGGGTAGCGGGAGAGCAGAGGAGACCCAGTACTTC. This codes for CASSASGSGRAEETQYF.

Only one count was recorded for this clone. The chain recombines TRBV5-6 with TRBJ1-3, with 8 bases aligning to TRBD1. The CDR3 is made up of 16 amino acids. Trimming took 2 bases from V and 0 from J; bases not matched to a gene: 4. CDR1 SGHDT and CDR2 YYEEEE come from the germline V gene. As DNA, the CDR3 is TGTGCCAGCAGCTTAAGGACAGGGCGCTCTGGAAACACCATATATTTT. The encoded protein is CASSLRTGRSGNTIYF.

The CDR3 DNA sequence: TGTGCCAGCAGCTTCTACGGGAGCAATCAGCCCCAGCATTTT. This encodes CASSFYGSNQPQHF. The rearrangement links TRBV5-5 to TRBJ1-5; D unclear. V lost 2 bases and J 1 base, leaving 7 bases between the germline ends. Germline V gives CDR1 SGHKS, CDR2 YYEKEE (reference sequence). The CDR3 consists of 14 residues.

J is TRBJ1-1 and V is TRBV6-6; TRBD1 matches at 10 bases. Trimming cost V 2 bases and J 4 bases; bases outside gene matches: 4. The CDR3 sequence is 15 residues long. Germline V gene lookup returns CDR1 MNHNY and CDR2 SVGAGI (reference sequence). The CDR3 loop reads CASSYTDRGRTEAFF. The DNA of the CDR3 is TGTGCCAGCAGTTACACCGACAGGGGGCGCACTGAAGCTTTCTTT.

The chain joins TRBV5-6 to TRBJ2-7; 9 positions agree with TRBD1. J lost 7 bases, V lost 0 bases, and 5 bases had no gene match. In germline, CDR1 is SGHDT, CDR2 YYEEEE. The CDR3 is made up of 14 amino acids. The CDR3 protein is CASSLGQGVGEQYF. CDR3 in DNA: TGTGCCAGCAGCTTGGGACAGGGGGTTGGGGAGCAGTACTTC.

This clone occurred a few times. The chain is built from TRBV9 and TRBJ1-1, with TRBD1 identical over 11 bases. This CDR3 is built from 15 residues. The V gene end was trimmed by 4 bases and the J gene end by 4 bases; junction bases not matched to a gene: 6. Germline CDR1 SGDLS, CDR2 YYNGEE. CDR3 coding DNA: TGTGCCAGCAGCTCTGGGACAGGGGGAAGCACTGAAGCTTTCTTT. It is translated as CASSSGTGGSTEAFF.

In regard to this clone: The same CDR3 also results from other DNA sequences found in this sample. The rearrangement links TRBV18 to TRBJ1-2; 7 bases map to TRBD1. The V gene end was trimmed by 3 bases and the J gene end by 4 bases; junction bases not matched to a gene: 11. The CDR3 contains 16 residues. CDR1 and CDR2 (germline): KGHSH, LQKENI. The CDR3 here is CASSPGLDRHSYGYTF. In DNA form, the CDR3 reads TGTGCCAGCTCACCTGGACTGGACAGGCATTCCTATGGCTACACCTTC.

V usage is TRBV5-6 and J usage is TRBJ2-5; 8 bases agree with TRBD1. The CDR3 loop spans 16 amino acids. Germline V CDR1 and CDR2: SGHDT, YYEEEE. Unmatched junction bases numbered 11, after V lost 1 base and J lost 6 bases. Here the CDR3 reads CASSLRDLRGLKTQYF. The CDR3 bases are TGTGCCAGCAGCTTGAGGGACCTCAGGGGGCTGAAGACCCAGTACTTC.

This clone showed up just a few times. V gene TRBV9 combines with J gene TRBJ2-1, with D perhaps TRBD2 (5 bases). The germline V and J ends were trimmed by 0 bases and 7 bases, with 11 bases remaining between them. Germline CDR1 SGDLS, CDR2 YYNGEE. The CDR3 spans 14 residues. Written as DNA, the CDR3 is TGTGCCAGCAGCGTAGGGGGTCGGGGTAATGAGCAGTTCTTC. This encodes CASSVGGRGNEQFF.